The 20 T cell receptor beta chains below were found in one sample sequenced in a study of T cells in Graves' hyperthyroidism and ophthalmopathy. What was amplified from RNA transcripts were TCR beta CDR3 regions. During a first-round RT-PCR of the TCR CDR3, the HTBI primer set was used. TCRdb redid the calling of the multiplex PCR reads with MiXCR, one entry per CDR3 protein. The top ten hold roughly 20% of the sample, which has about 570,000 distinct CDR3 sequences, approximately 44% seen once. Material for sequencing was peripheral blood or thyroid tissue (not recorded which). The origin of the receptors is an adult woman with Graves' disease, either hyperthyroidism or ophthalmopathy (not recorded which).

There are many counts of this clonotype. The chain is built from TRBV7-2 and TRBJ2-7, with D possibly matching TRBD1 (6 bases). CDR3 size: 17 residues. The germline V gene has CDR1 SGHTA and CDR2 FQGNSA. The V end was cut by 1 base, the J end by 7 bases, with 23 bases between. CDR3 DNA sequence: TGTGCCAGCAGCTTAGATGGGCTCATATCACAGGGAGAGGAGCAGTACTTC. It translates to CASSLDGLISQGEEQYF.

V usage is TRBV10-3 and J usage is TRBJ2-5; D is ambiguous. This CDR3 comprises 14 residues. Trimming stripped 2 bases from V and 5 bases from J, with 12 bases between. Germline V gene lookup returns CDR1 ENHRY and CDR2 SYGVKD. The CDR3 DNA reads TGTGCCATCAGTGAGACAACCCGGGCGGAGACCCAGTACTTC. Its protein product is CAISETTRAETQYF.

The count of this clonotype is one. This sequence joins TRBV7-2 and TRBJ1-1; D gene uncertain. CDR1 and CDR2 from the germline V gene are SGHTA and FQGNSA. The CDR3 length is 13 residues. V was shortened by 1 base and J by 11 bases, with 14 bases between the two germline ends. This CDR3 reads CASSLVAENGAFF. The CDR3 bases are TGTGCCAGCAGCTTAGTGGCGGAAAACGGGGCTTTCTTT.

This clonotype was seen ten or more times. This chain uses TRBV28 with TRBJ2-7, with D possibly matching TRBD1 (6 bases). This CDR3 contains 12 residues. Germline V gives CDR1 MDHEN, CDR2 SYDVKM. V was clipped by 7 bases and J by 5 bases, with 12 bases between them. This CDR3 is CASTQGFDEQYF. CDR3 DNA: TGTGCCAGCACACAGGGTTTCGACGAGCAGTACTTC.

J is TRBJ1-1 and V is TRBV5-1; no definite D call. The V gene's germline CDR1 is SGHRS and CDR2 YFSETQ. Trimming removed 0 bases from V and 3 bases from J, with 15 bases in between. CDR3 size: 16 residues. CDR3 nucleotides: TGCGCCAGCAGCTTGGTGGTGGAGGGATCGGACACTGAAGCTTTCTTT. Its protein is CASSLVVEGSDTEAFF.

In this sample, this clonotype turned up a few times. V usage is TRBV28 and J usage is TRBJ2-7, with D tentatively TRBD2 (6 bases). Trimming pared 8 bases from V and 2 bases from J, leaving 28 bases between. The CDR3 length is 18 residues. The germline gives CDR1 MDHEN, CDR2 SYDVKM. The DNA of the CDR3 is TGTGCCAGCGGCCCCTCCGGAGGGTTGGTGACAACAGCCTACGAGCAGTACTTC. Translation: CASGPSGGLVTTAYEQYF.

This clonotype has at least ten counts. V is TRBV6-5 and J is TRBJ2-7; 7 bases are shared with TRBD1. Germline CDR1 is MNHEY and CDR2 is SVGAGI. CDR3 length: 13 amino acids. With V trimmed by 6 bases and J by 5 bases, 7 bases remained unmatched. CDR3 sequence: CASSPQGVHEQYF. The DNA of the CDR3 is TGTGCCAGCAGCCCGCAGGGGGTCCACGAGCAGTACTTC.

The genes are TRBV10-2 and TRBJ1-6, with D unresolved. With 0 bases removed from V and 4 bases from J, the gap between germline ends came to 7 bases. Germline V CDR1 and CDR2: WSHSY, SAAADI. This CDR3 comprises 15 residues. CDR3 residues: CASSESGQYNSPLHF. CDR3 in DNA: TGCGCCAGCAGTGAGTCGGGCCAATATAATTCACCCCTCCACTTT.

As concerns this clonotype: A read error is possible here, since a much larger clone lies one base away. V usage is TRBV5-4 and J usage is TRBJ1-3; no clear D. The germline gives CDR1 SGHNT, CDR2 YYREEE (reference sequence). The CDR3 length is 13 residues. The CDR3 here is CASTRDGGNTIHF. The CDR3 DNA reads TGTGCCAGCACGCGGGATGGTGGAAACACCATACATTTT.

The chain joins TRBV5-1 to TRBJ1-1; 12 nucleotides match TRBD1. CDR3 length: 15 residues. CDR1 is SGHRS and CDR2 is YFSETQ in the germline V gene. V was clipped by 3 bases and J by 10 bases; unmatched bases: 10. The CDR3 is CASSSGTGQGARAFF. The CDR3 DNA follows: TGCGCCAGCAGCTCGGGTACGGGACAGGGGGCGCGAGCTTTCTTT.

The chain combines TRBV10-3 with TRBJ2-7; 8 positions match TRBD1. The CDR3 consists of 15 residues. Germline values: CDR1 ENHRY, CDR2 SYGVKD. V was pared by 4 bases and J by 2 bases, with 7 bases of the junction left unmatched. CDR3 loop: CAISGKDRATYEQYF. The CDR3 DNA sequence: TGTGCCATCAGTGGAAAGGACAGGGCCACCTACGAGCAGTACTTC.

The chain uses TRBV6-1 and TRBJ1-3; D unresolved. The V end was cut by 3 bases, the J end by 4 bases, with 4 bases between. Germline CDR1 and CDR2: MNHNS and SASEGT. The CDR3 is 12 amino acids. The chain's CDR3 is CASSDEGNTIYF. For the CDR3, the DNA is TGTGCCAGCAGTGACGAAGGAAACACCATATATTTT.

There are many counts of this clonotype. Here the CDR3 reads CAISESIGEKLFF. The CDR3 nucleotides read TGTGCCATCAGTGAGTCGATTGGTGAAAAACTGTTTTTT. This chain joins TRBV10-3 and TRBJ1-4; D is ambiguous. Germline-derived CDR1 and CDR2 are ENHRY and SYGVKD. The V end lost 0 bases, the J end lost 7 bases, and 6 bases lay between the germline ends. CDR3 length equals 13 residues.

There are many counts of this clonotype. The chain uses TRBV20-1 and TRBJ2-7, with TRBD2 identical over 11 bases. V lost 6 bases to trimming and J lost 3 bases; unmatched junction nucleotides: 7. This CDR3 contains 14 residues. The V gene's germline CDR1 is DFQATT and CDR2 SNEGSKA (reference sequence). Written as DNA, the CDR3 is TGCAGTGCCCTTACTAGCGGGAGTAACTACGAGCAGTACTTC. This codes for CSALTSGSNYEQYF.

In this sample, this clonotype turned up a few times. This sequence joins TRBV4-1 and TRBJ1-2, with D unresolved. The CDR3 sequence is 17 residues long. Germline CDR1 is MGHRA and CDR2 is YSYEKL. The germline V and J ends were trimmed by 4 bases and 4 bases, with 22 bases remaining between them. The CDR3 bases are TGCGCCAGCAGCCGGAGGCAGTGGGCCGACCGACTCTATGGCTACACCTTC. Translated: CASSRRQWADRLYGYTF.

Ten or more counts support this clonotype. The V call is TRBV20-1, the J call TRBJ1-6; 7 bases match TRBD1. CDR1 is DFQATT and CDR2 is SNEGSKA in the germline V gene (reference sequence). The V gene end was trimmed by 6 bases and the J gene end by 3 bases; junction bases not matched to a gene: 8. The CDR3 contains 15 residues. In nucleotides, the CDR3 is TGCAGTGCCGACGGCGGACAGGTCTATAATTCACCCCTCCACTTT. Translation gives CSADGGQVYNSPLHF.

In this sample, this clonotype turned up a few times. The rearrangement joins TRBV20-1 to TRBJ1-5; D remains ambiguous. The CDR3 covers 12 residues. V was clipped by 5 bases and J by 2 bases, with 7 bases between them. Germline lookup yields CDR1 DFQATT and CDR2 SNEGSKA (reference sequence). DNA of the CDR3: TGCAGTGCTTCGTCTGGCAATCAGCCCCAGCATTTT. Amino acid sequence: CSASSGNQPQHF.

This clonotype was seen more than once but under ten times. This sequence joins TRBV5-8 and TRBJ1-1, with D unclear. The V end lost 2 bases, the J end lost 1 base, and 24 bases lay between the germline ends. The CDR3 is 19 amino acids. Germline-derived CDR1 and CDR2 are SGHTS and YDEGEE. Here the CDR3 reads CASSFDEPRGAQQNTEAFF. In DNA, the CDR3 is TGTGCCAGCAGCTTCGATGAACCCCGAGGAGCGCAGCAGAACACTGAAGCTTTCTTT.

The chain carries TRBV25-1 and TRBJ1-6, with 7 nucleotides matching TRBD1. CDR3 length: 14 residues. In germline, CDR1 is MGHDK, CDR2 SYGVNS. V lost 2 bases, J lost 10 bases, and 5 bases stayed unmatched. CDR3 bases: TGTGCCAGCAGTGAACAGGGGGAGCACTCACCCCTCCACTTT. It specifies CASSEQGEHSPLHF.

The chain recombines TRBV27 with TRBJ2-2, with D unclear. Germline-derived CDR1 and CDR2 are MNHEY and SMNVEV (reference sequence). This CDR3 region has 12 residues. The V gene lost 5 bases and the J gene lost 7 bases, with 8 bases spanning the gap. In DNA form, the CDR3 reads TGTGCCAGCAGTGCTATGGGCGGGGAGCTGTTTTTT. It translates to CASSAMGGELFF.